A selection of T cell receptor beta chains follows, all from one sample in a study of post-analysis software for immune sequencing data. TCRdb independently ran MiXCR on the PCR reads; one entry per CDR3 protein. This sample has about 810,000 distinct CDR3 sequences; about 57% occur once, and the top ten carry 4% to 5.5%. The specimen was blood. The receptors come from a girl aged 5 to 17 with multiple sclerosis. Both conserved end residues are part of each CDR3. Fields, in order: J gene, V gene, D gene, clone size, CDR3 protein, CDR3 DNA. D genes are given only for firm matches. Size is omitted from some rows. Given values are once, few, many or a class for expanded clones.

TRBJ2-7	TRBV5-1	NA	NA	CASSLGGRPSSYEQYF	TGCGCCAGCAGCTTGGGGGGCAGGCCCTCCTCCTACGAGCAGTACTTC
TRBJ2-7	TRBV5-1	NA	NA	CASSLRLGESYEQYF	TGCGCCAGCAGCTTAAGGCTAGGGGAATCCTACGAGCAGTACTTC
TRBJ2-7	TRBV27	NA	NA	CASSPRPRLLYEQYF	TGTGCCAGCAGCCCAAGACCAAGACTGTTATACGAGCAGTACTTC
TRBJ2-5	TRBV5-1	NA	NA	CASSLDWGQQETQYF	TGCGCCAGCAGCTTGGACTGGGGTCAGCAAGAGACCCAGTACTTC
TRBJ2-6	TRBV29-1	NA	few	CSASETGANVLTF	TGCAGCGCATCGGAAACTGGGGCCAACGTCCTGACTTTC
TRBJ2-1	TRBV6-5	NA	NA	CASSPLLAYEQFF	TGTGCCAGCAGTCCCCTTTTAGCATATGAGCAGTTCTTC
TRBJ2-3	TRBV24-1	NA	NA	CATSDSPSGLDTQYF	TGTGCCACCAGTGATTCCCCCTCGGGTTTGGATACGCAGTATTTT
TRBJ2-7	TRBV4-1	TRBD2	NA	CASSLGTSGISYEQYF	TGCGCCAGCAGCCTGGGGACTAGCGGAATCTCCTACGAGCAGTACTTC
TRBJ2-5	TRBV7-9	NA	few	CASSELAGGTWGETQYF	TGTGCCAGCAGCGAGCTTGCGGGCGGAACCTGGGGGGAGACCCAGTACTTC
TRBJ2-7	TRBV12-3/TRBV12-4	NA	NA	CASSPQRSVGPRPYEQYF	TGTGCCAGCAGTCCTCAGAGGTCTGTGGGACCACGCCCCTACGAGCAGTACTTC
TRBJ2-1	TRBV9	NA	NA	CASTRDQPAYNEQFF	TGTGCCAGCACCAGAGACCAGCCCGCCTACAATGAGCAGTTCTTC
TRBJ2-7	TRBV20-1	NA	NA	CSALREYGYEQYF	TGCAGTGCTCTCCGGGAATATGGCTACGAGCAGTACTTC
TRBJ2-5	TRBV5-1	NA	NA	CASSRGDSGHQETQYF	TGCGCCAGCAGCCGAGGTGATAGCGGTCACCAAGAGACCCAGTACTTC
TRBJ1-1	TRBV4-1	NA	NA	CASSQENQGNTEAFF	TGCGCCAGCAGCCAAGAGAATCAGGGGAACACTGAAGCTTTCTTT
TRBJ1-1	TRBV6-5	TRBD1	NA	CASSQQGRNTEAFF	TGTGCCAGCAGTCAACAGGGGAGAAATACTGAAGCTTTCTTT
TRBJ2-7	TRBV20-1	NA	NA	CSASLPPERGTYEQYF	TGCAGTGCTAGCTTGCCACCCGAGAGGGGGACCTACGAGCAGTACTTC
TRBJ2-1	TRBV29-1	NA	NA	CSVRGVTCNEQFF	TGCAGCGTTCGGGGAGTTACTTGCAATGAGCAGTTCTTC
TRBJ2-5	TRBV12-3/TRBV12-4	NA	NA	CASAPGRETQYF	TGTGCCAGCGCTCCGGGTCGAGAGACCCAGTACTTC
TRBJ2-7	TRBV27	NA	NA	CASSLMRGISYEQYF	TGTGCCAGCAGTTTGATGAGGGGCATTTCCTACGAGCAGTACTTC
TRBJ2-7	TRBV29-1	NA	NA	CSVWDGGTYEQYF	TGCAGCGTATGGGACGGGGGAACCTACGAGCAGTACTTC
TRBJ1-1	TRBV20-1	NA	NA	CSARPPGPIEAFF	TGCAGTGCTAGACCTCCTGGACCTATTGAAGCTTTCTTT
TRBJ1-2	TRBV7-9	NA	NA	CASSFENNYGYTF	TGTGCCAGCAGCTTCGAGAATAACTATGGCTACACCTTC
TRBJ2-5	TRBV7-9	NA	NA	CASSSRRTEETQYF	TGTGCCAGCAGCTCGAGAAGGACCGAAGAGACCCAGTACTTC
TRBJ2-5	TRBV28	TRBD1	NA	CAREEGTGYMETQYF	TGTGCCAGGGAGGAGGGGACAGGGTATATGGAGACCCAGTACTTC
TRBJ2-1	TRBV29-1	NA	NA	CSVGEAHEQFF	TGCAGCGTTGGTGAAGCCCATGAGCAGTTCTTC
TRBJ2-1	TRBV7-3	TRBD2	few	CASSFSGRTHNEQFF	TGTGCCAGCAGCTTTAGCGGGAGGACACACAATGAGCAGTTCTTC
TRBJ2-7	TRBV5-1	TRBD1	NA	CASSQRGDRIYEQYF	TGCGCCAGCAGCCAAAGGGGGGACAGGATCTACGAGCAGTACTTC
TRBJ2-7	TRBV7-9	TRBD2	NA	CASSLVGGGAYEQYF	TGTGCCAGCAGCTTAGTGGGCGGGGGGGCCTACGAGCAGTACTTC
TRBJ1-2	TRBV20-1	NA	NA	CSARPGPSHGYTF	TGCAGTGCTAGACCGGGACCGAGCCATGGCTACACCTTC
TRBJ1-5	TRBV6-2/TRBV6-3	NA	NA	CASSYGQGGNQPQHF	TGTGCCAGCAGTTACGGGCAGGGTGGCAATCAGCCCCAGCATTTT
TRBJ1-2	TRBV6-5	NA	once	CASSYTDLSGYTF	TGTGCCAGCAGTTACACGGACCTTTCCGGCTACACCTTC
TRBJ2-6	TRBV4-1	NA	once	CASSQVGGTRHSGANVLTF	TGCGCCAGCAGCCAAGTCGGGGGTACCCGGCACTCTGGGGCCAACGTCCTGACTTTC
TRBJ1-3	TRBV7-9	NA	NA	CASSPERGAASGNTIYF	TGTGCCAGCAGCCCCGAACGGGGGGCCGCGTCTGGAAACACCATATATTTT
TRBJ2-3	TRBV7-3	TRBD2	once	CASSLSGRATDTQYF	TGTGCCAGCAGCTTAAGCGGGAGGGCCACAGATACGCAGTATTTT
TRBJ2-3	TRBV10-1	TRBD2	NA	CASSESVTSGRTTDTQYF	TGCGCCAGCAGTGAGTCGGTTACTAGCGGGAGGACCACAGATACGCAGTATTTT
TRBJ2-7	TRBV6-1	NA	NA	CASRVHDSDITYEQYF	TGTGCCAGCAGGGTTCATGACAGCGATATAACCTACGAGCAGTACTTC
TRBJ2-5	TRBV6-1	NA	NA	CASSAYSETQYF	TGTGCCAGCAGTGCGTATTCAGAGACCCAGTACTTC
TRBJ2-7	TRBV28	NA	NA	CASSLQGGYSYEQYF	TGTGCCAGCAGCCTCCAAGGCGGTTACTCCTACGAGCAGTACTTC
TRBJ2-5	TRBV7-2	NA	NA	CASSLSVGRGETQYF	TGTGCCAGCAGCTTATCTGTGGGCAGGGGAGAGACCCAGTACTTC
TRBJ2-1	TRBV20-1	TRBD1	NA	CSAWGQGANNEQFF	TGCAGTGCTTGGGGACAGGGGGCTAACAATGAGCAGTTCTTC
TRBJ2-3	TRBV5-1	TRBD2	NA	CASSLPGTSGGSIQYF	TGCGCCAGCAGCCTTCCCGGGACTAGCGGGGGTTCCATTCAGTATTTT
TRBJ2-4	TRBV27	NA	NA	CASSSRQGGNIQYF	TGTGCCAGCAGTTCCAGACAGGGAGGAAACATTCAGTACTTC
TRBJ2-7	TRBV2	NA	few	CASRRDPYEQYF	TGTGCCAGCAGGAGAGACCCCTACGAGCAGTACTTC
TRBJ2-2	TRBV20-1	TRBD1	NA	CSARDLAVTGVNTGELFF	TGCAGTGCTAGAGACCTAGCCGTGACAGGGGTTAACACCGGGGAGCTGTTTTTT
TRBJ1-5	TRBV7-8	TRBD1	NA	CARGRGQGAGNQPQHF	TGTGCCAGGGGGAGAGGGCAGGGGGCTGGAAATCAGCCCCAGCATTTT
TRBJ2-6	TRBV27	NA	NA	CASSGTSSGANVLTF	TGTGCCAGCAGTGGGACCAGCTCTGGGGCCAACGTCCTGACTTTC
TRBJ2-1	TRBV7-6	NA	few	CASSSGGGRAYNEQFF	TGTGCCAGCAGCTCTGGAGGGGGGAGGGCCTACAATGAGCAGTTCTTC
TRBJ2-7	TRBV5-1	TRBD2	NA	CASSSQAGRTYEQYF	TGCGCCAGCAGCTCTCAAGCGGGGAGGACCTACGAGCAGTACTTC
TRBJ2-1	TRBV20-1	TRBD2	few	CSAITSGIYNEQFF	TGCAGTGCTATAACTAGCGGGATATACAATGAGCAGTTCTTC
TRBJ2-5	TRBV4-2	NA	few	CASSQLTTETQYF	TGTGCCAGCAGCCAACTTACCACCGAGACCCAGTACTTC
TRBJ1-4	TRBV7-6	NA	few	CASSLIQNEKLFF	TGTGCCAGCAGCTTAATACAGAATGAAAAACTGTTTTTT